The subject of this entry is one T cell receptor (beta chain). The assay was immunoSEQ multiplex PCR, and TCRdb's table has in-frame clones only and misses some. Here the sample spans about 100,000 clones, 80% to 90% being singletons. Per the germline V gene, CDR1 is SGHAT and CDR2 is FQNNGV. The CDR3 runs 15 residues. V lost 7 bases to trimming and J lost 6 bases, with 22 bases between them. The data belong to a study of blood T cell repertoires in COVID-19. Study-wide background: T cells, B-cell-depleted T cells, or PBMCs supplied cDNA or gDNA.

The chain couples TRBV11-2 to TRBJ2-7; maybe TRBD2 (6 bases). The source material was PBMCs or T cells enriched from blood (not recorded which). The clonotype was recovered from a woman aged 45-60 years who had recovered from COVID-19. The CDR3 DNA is TGTGCCAGCACCACCGCCCCCGGGACTGCCTTCGAGCAGTACTTC. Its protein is CASTTAPGTAFEQYF. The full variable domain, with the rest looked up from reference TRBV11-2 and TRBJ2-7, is EAGVAQSPRYKIIEKRQSVAFWCNPISGHATLYWYQQILGQGPKLLIQFQNNGVVDDSQLPKDRFSAERLKGVDSTLKIQPAKLEDSAVYLCASTTAPGTAFEQYFGPGTRLTVT.